One sample yielded the 28 T cell receptor beta chains listed below, sequenced in a study of T cells after yellow fever vaccination. TCRdb passed the 5' RACE reads through MiXCR, listing each CDR3 protein once. This table holds about 120,000 distinct CDR3 sequences, about 6.8% found once. Sequencing was performed on CD4+ T cells sorted from PBMCs, taken roughly 47 days after the first yellow fever vaccination. These TCRs come from a man in his late teens or twenties who received the YFV17D yellow fever vaccine.

This clonotype was found many times. The J gene is TRBJ2-7, the V gene TRBV11-2, with D possibly matching TRBD1 (6 bases). Germline CDR1 and CDR2: SGHAT and FQNNGV. V gave up 2 bases and J gave up 1 base, with 9 bases separating them. This CDR3 comprises 14 residues. This CDR3 reads CASSLYRESYEQYV. The CDR3 nucleotides are TGTGCCAGCAGCTTATACAGGGAATCCTACGAGCAGTACGTC.

This clonotype was seen a few times. The chain has TRBV18 and TRBJ2-2; 10 bases agree with TRBD1. The ends lost 1 base at V and 5 bases at J; junction bases unmatched: 1. Germline V gives CDR1 KGHSH, CDR2 LQKENI. This CDR3 spans 15 amino acids. The CDR3 sequence: CASSPRGQGTGELFF. CDR3 DNA sequence: TGTGCCAGCTCACCACGGGGACAGGGGACCGGGGAGCTGTTTTTT.

The chain employs TRBV24-1 and TRBJ1-3; weak D call: TRBD1 (5 bases). V lost 4 bases and J 5 bases, leaving 8 bases between the germline ends. Germline assignment: CDR1 KGHDR and CDR2 SFDVKD. This CDR3 spans 13 amino acids. CDR3 sequence (DNA): TGTGCCACCAGTGACCGGGGCCGAAACACCATATATTTT. Its protein product is CATSDRGRNTIYF.

This clonotype was counted many times. The chain is built from TRBV6-5 and TRBJ2-3, with 8 nucleotides matching TRBD1. The V gene's germline CDR1 is MNHEY and CDR2 SVGAGI. The trim removed 11 bases at V and 3 bases at J, leaving 7 bases unmatched. CDR3 length equals 13 residues. DNA for the CDR3: TGTGCCTGCCGGACAGGGATTACAGATACGCAGTATTTT. Translated, it gives CACRTGITDTQYF.

In its sample, this clonotype was seen a few times. The V and J genes are TRBV6-2 or TRBV6-3 and TRBJ2-5; no reliable D call. V dropped 0 bases and J dropped 1 base, with 6 bases sitting between them. The CDR3 runs 14 residues. Germline V CDR1 and CDR2: MNHEY, SVGEGT. The CDR3 coding sequence is TGTGCCAGCAGTTACTCGCTGCTCCAAGAGACCCAGTACTTC. Translating gives CASSYSLLQETQYF.

This clonotype appeared many times. The chain employs TRBV20-1 and TRBJ2-1; 8 bases are shared with TRBD2. The germline CDR1 and CDR2 sequences are DFQATT and SNEGSKA (reference sequence). The ends lost 0 bases at V and 9 bases at J; junction bases unmatched: 13. The CDR3 sequence is 16 residues long. CDR3 bases: TGCAGTGCTAGAGATCTCGACTGGCGGGGGGTAATTGAGCAGTTCTTC. Translating gives CSARDLDWRGVIEQFF.

This clonotype was seen at least ten times. The chain carries TRBV20-1 and TRBJ2-3; 10 nucleotides match TRBD2. The CDR3 contains 14 residues. CDR1 and CDR2 from the germline V gene are DFQATT and SNEGSKA (reference sequence). After removal of 5 bases from V and 4 bases from J, the junction contained 6 bases not matched to a gene. CDR3 residues: CSAGKSGGADTQYF. CDR3 DNA sequence: TGCAGTGCTGGGAAAAGCGGGGGGGCAGATACGCAGTATTTT.

This clonotype was seen repeatedly, ten times or more. The chain links TRBV6-6 to TRBJ1-2; possible D gene TRBD1, 6 bases. V gave up 5 bases and J gave up 3 bases, with 10 bases separating them. This CDR3 is built from 13 residues. Per germline, CDR1 MNHNY and CDR2 SVGAGI (reference sequence). The CDR3 loop reads CASSPRTDYGYTF. The DNA for the CDR3 is TGTGCCAGCAGTCCCCGGACAGACTATGGCTACACCTTC.

This clonotype was picked up many times. The chain joins TRBV9 to TRBJ2-5; 7 bases fit TRBD2. The CDR3 runs to 14 residues. CDR1 and CDR2 from the germline V gene are SGDLS and YYNGEE. Trimming removed 4 bases from V and 4 bases from J; junction bases left unmatched: 7. The CDR3 here is CASSPVGGGETQYF. CDR3 nucleotide sequence: TGTGCCAGCAGCCCAGTGGGGGGGGGAGAGACCCAGTACTTC.

At least ten counts were recorded for this clonotype. The genes are TRBV6-5 and TRBJ1-2, with 10 bases aligning to TRBD1. The CDR3 runs to 19 residues. J was trimmed by 6 bases and V by 0 bases; bases with no gene match: 16. Germline V gene sequence: CDR1 MNHEY, CDR2 SVGAGI. CDR3 amino acids: CASSYSFVEWDRGIHGYTF. The CDR3 DNA reads TGTGCCAGCAGTTACTCGTTCGTTGAGTGGGACAGGGGAATCCATGGCTACACCTTC.

Details on this clonotype: A read error is possible here, since a much larger clone lies one base away. The chain employs TRBV29-1 and TRBJ2-3; 8 bases align to TRBD2. This CDR3 region has 14 residues. Germline V gene sequence: CDR1 SQVTM, CDR2 ANQGSEA. Written as DNA, the CDR3 is TGCAGCGTTGAGCGGGGGGCAAACACAGATAAGCAGTATTTT. It translates to CSVERGANTDKQYF.

This clonotype showed up many times. The chain combines TRBV29-1 with TRBJ1-6; D ambiguous. Germline values: CDR1 SQVTM, CDR2 ANQGSEA. V lost 4 bases and J lost 5, with 12 bases in between. CDR3 length: 14 amino acids. The CDR3 DNA reads as TGCAGCGTTGGTGAGGGAGCCAATAATTCACCCCTCCACTTT. Residues: CSVGEGANNSPLHF.

In this sample, this clonotype turned up many times. The rearrangement uses TRBV20-1 and TRBJ2-5; 8 bases fit TRBD2. The CDR3 loop spans 14 amino acids. The germline CDR1 and CDR2 sequences are DFQATT and SNEGSKA (reference sequence). V trimming: 5 bases; J trimming: 6 bases; junction bases outside the gene matches: 11. The chain's CDR3 is CSALPGLGIKTQYF. The CDR3 nucleotides read TGCAGTGCTTTACCGGGACTAGGTATAAAGACCCAGTACTTC.

This clonotype was detected ten times or more. The chain uses TRBV4-1 and TRBJ1-2; possibly TRBD1 for D (6 bases). This CDR3 is 17 amino acids long. V was cut by 2 bases and J by 2 bases, with 18 bases left in between. CDR1 is MGHRA and CDR2 is YSYEKL in the germline V gene. The CDR3 DNA reads as TGCGCCAGCAGCCAAAGGCTAGGCGGGACATCGAACTATGGCTACACCTTC. Its translation is CASSQRLGGTSNYGYTF.

This clonotype was seen repeatedly, ten times or more. This chain links TRBV7-2 with TRBJ1-2; no reliable D call. Germline V lookup: CDR1 SGHTA, CDR2 FQGNSA. V lost 6 bases to trimming and J lost 4 bases, with 12 bases between them. The CDR3 is 13 residues long. CDR3 sequence reads: CASSRRDFYGYTF. The CDR3 DNA is TGTGCCAGCAGTAGAAGGGATTTCTATGGCTACACCTTC.

The chain recombines TRBV12-3 or TRBV12-4 with TRBJ1-5; 7 bases are shared with TRBD1. The J segment lost 6 bases and the V segment lost 7 bases, leaving 12 bases of the junction unmatched. The length of the CDR3 is 15 residues. This CDR3 reads CASTSRQGVGQPQHF. DNA of the CDR3: TGTGCCAGCACCTCCAGACAGGGCGTAGGTCAGCCCCAGCATTTT.

In this sample, this clonotype turned up many times. V is TRBV20-1 and J is TRBJ2-2; D is uncertain. Germline V gene sequence: CDR1 DFQATT, CDR2 SNEGSKA (reference sequence). The CDR3 length is 12 residues. CDR3 DNA sequence: TGCGGCTCCGCCACCGGCACCGGGGAGCTGTTTTTT. It is translated as CGSATGTGELFF.

This clonotype was counted at least ten times. The chain's CDR3 is CASSPKGGGGIYEQFF. The CDR3 DNA is TGTGCCAGCAGCCCCAAAGGCGGGGGGGGCATATATGAGCAGTTCTTC. This chain uses TRBV7-8 with TRBJ2-1; 9 bases align to TRBD2. The V gene end was trimmed by 5 bases and the J gene end by 8 bases; junction bases not matched to a gene: 13. Germline CDR1 SGHVS, CDR2 FQNEAQ. The CDR3 consists of 16 residues.

This clonotype appeared many times. The genes are TRBV7-2 and TRBJ1-6; unclear D gene. V was shortened by 5 bases and J by 9 bases, with 17 bases between the two germline ends. The CDR3 runs 15 residues. Germline loops: CDR1 SGHTA, CDR2 FQGNSA. CDR3 bases: TGTGCCAGCAGCCCCCGGGCGGGAGACCTTTCACCCCTCCACTTT. Residues: CASSPRAGDLSPLHF.

CDR3 protein: CASSLDLDGELFF. In DNA form, the CDR3 reads TGTGCCAGCAGCTTAGATCTGGACGGGGAGCTGTTTTTT. V usage is TRBV11-2 and J usage is TRBJ2-2; D is unclear. The CDR3 covers 13 residues. Germline CDR1 reads SGHAT; CDR2 reads FQNNGV. V gave up 0 bases and J gave up 7 bases, with 6 bases separating them.

In DNA, the CDR3 is TGCAGTGCTCTTCTAGCGGGGGGGTTTGGTTCCTACAATGAGCAGTTCTTC. Its translation is CSALLAGGFGSYNEQFF. The chain combines TRBV20-1 with TRBJ2-1; 12 bases fit TRBD2. J was trimmed by 1 base and V by 5 bases; bases with no gene match: 9. This CDR3 contains 17 residues. Germline CDR1 and CDR2: DFQATT and SNEGSKA (reference sequence).

The V gene is TRBV5-1, the J gene TRBJ1-1; D is possibly TRBD1 (5 bases). V lost 4 bases and J lost 11, with 21 bases in between. This CDR3 has 14 amino acids. Germline V gives CDR1 SGHRS, CDR2 YFSETQ. The CDR3 DNA follows: TGCGCCAGCAGCGTCCGGGACGGCCAGGTAGGGGCTTTCTTT. This codes for CASSVRDGQVGAFF.

At least ten counts were recorded for this clonotype. This rearrangement joins TRBV30 to TRBJ1-4; TRBD1 is a possible D gene (5 bases). The CDR3 is made up of 15 amino acids. Trimming cost V 3 bases and J 10 bases, with 21 bases left between them. Germline V lookup: CDR1 GTSNPN, CDR2 SVGIG (reference sequence). The CDR3 coding sequence is TGTGCCTGGAGCGACACCGGGGCCCTCGGTGGAAAACTGTTTTTT. Translation gives CAWSDTGALGGKLFF.

This clonotype was observed many times. This chain uses TRBV19 with TRBJ1-6; D gene ambiguous. V lost 3 bases and J 4 bases, leaving 7 bases between the germline ends. Per germline, CDR1 LNHDA and CDR2 SQIVND (reference sequence). This CDR3 has 14 residues. This CDR3 is CASSIRPYNSPLHF. The CDR3 region has the DNA TGTGCCAGTAGTATTCGCCCGTATAATTCACCCCTCCACTTT.

This clonotype was recorded at least ten times. The chain has TRBV7-2 and TRBJ2-1, with a possible D match to TRBD1 (5 bases). CDR3 length: 13 residues. V was clipped by 3 bases and J by 5 bases, with 8 bases between them. Germline V CDR1 and CDR2: SGHTA, FQGNSA. The CDR3 loop is CASSLGRNNEQFF. CDR3 DNA sequence: TGTGCCAGCAGCTTGGGGCGGAACAATGAGCAGTTCTTC. Full variable domain (remainder filled in from reference TRBV7-2 and TRBJ2-1): GAGVSQSPSNKVTEKGKDVELRCDPISGHTALYWYRQSLGQGLEFLIYFQGNSAPDKSGLPSDRFSAERTGGSVSTLTIQRTQQEDSAVYLCASSLGRNNEQFFGPGTRLTVL.

This clonotype was seen more than once but under ten times. The CDR3 sequence: CASSQLGSSYNEQFF. The CDR3 region has the DNA TGTGCCAGCAGCCAACTCGGGAGCTCCTACAATGAGCAGTTCTTC. This chain joins TRBV14 and TRBJ2-1; D is possibly TRBD2 (6 bases). Germline values: CDR1 SGHDN, CDR2 FVKESK. Trimming cost V 2 bases and J 0 bases, with 8 bases left between them. This CDR3 has 15 amino acids.

The sample holds many counts of this clonotype. This chain links TRBV6-5 with TRBJ1-6; D is undetermined. Germline assignment: CDR1 MNHEY and CDR2 SVGAGI. The CDR3 is made up of 15 amino acids. The V and J ends lost 0 bases and 13 bases respectively, with 16 bases between them. The CDR3 DNA is TGTGCCAGCAGTTACTCGTCTGGGCACAAAGGGCCCCTCCACTTT. The encoded protein is CASSYSSGHKGPLHF.

This clonotype has a count of ten or more. This rearrangement joins TRBV27 to TRBJ2-1; 7 nucleotides match TRBD1. CDR1 MNHEY and CDR2 SMNVEV come from the germline V gene (reference sequence). The V segment lost 5 bases and the J segment 5 bases; nucleotides outside the gene matches: 3. This CDR3 comprises 13 residues. The CDR3 region has the DNA TGTGCCAGCAGTCACGGGACAGACAATGAGCAGTTCTTC. This sequence encodes CASSHGTDNEQFF.